This T cell receptor beta chain was obtained from a study of T-cell reconstitution after alpha-beta-depleted transplantation in children. Unique molecular identifiers were incorporated when the TCRbeta library was constructed. MiXCR was run by TCRdb on the PCR reads, yielding one entry per CDR3 protein. The sample includes around 200,000 distinct CDR3 sequences, approximately 6.6% of them seen just once. The CDR3 loop spans 16 amino acids. Germline V gene lookup returns CDR1 DFQATT and CDR2 SNEGSKA (reference sequence). Deletions cut 0 bases from V and 4 bases from J, with 18 bases between. The specimen was PBMCs from the stem cell graft donor, collected from the stem cell graft. This sequence originates from a human donor who donated a stem cell graft to a child with Wiskott-Aldrich syndrome. The rearrangement links TRBV20-1 to TRBJ2-5, with D possibly matching TRBD2 (6 bases). This CDR3 reads CSARDLRRGVGETQYF. CDR3 sequence (DNA): TGCAGTGCTAGAGACCTGAGGAGGGGCGTAGGAGAGACCCAGTACTTC.